Each of the 25 T cell receptor beta chains below was sequenced from the same sample in a study of spatial heterogeneity in lung cancer. One entry per CDR3 protein, called by TCRdb with MiXCR from the 5' RACE reads. The sample includes 14,000 or so distinct CDR3 sequences, 4.7% seen only once; the top ten take around 20%. These TCRs are of unknown antigen specificity. Overall study results and limits: Counts of expanded intratumoral alpha and beta TCRs tracked tumor mutation counts.

Time point indicated: sample taken at primary tumor resection. Material: lung tumor tissue, obtained at surgery. The receptor source for this set is a female donor with early-stage non-small cell lung cancer.

Ten or more counts support this clonotype. The gene calls are TRBV5-6 and TRBJ1-5; TRBD1 is a possible D gene (6 bases). The germline gives CDR1 SGHDT, CDR2 YYEEEE. V lost 5 bases and J 4 bases, leaving 16 bases between the germline ends. This CDR3 region has 15 residues. CDR3 residues: CASRQSGGLNQPQHF. CDR3 in DNA: TGTGCCAGCAGACAAAGCGGGGGGCTAAATCAGCCCCAGCATTTT. Full variable domain (outside the CDR3, taken from reference TRBV5-6 and TRBJ1-5): DAGVTQSPTHLIKTRGQQVTLRCSPKSGHDTVSWYQQALGQGPQFIFQYYEEEERQRGNFPDRFSGHQFPNYSSELNVNALLLGDSALYLCASRQSGGLNQPQHFGDGTRLSIL.

This clonotype ranks as medium-sized. The chain joins TRBV19 to TRBJ1-5; TRBD1 might be the D (5 bases). In germline, CDR1 is LNHDA, CDR2 SQIVND (reference sequence). V lost 3 bases and J 8 bases, leaving 17 bases between the germline ends. This CDR3 spans 15 amino acids. CDR3 nucleotide sequence: TGTGCCAGTAGTATGGCGGGGCGGAGGGCTGAGCCCCAGCATTTT. Translated, it gives CASSMAGRRAEPQHF.

This clonotype has ten or more counts. V is TRBV7-9 and J is TRBJ2-1; 9 bases match TRBD2. Trimming at V came to 4 bases and at J to 8 bases, leaving 15 bases not matched to a gene. The CDR3 runs 17 residues. The V gene's germline CDR1 is SEHNR and CDR2 FQNEAQ (reference sequence). CDR3 amino acids: CASSSPKAGGLYHEQFF. DNA of the CDR3: TGTGCCAGCAGCTCCCCTAAGGCGGGGGGGCTGTACCATGAGCAGTTCTTC.

At least ten counts were recorded for this clonotype. The chain is built from TRBV5-1 and TRBJ2-7; 9 bases align to TRBD2. Germline V CDR1 and CDR2: SGHRS, YFSETQ. The CDR3 covers 16 residues. V trimming: 5 bases; J trimming: 6 bases; junction bases outside the gene matches: 15. In DNA form, the CDR3 reads TGCGCCAGCAGTCGTCCGGGACTAGCAGGAGCGGGCGAGCAGTACTTC. Protein sequence: CASSRPGLAGAGEQYF.

The table lists this clonotype with many counts. This chain uses TRBV7-2 with TRBJ2-1; the match to TRBD1 covers 8 bases. CDR3 length: 14 amino acids. Losses at the gene ends were 4 bases for V and 15 bases for J; bases not matched to a gene: 14. Germline CDR1 reads SGHTA; CDR2 reads FQGNSA. DNA of the CDR3: TGTGCCAGCAGCTCCTCCCACACGGGACAGGCGCGGTTCTTC. Residues: CASSSSHTGQARFF.

A word on this clonotype: Being one base from a much bigger clone, this may be a read error. The CDR3 region has the DNA TGTGCCCCCGCCATGGACTCTGGAAACACCATATATTTT. Translating it yields CAPAMDSGNTIYF. The chain links TRBV2 to TRBJ1-3; the D is unclear. The CDR3 is made up of 13 amino acids. The V and J ends lost 11 bases and 0 bases respectively, with 11 bases between them. CDR1 is SNHLY, CDR2 FYNNEI, per germline.

This clonotype was seen repeatedly, ten times or more. This rearrangement joins TRBV4-1 to TRBJ2-2, with a tentative D call TRBD1 (5 bases). V lost 1 base and J lost 6, with 15 bases in between. Germline V CDR1 and CDR2: MGHRA, YSYEKL. The CDR3 spans 16 residues. Here the CDR3 DNA reads TGCGCCAGCAGCCAAGTTCTGGACAACGCACCCGGGGAGCTGTTTTTT. This sequence encodes CASSQVLDNAPGELFF.

This clonotype appeared many times. The chain is built from TRBV28 and TRBJ1-6; 10 bases agree with TRBD1. Germline trimming cut 2 bases from V and 10 bases from J; bases unmatched to any gene: 2. Germline V lookup: CDR1 MDHEN, CDR2 SYDVKM. This CDR3 region has 14 residues. This chain's CDR3 is CASSLGQGGSPLHF. CDR3 bases: TGTGCCAGCAGTTTAGGACAGGGGGGGTCACCCCTCCACTTT. Full variable domain (outside the CDR3, taken from reference TRBV28 and TRBJ1-6): DVKVTQSSRYLVKRTGEKVFLECVQDMDHENMFWYRQDPGLGLRLIYFSYDVKMKEKGDIPEGYSVSREKKERFSLILESASTNQTSMYLCASSLGQGGSPLHFGNGTRLTVT.

This clonotype has at least ten counts. The chain has TRBV28 and TRBJ1-1, with D unresolved. CDR3 size: 11 residues. The germline gives CDR1 MDHEN, CDR2 SYDVKM. Between the trimmed V and J ends, which lost 7 bases and 4 bases, there was a span of 7 bases. The CDR3 reads CASTLGTEAFF. CDR3 sequence (DNA): TGTGCCAGCACTCTGGGCACTGAAGCTTTCTTT.

This clonotype qualifies as medium-sized. The chain couples TRBV6-2 or TRBV6-3 to TRBJ2-3, with D perhaps TRBD1 (6 bases). V was shortened by 2 bases and J by 0 bases, with 18 bases between the two germline ends. Looked up from germline, CDR1 is MNHEY and CDR2 is SVGEGT. The length of the CDR3 is 18 residues. CDR3 nucleotide sequence: TGTGCCAGCAGTTACCGACAGGAGCACATTGCTAGCACAGATACGCAGTATTTT. This codes for CASSYRQEHIASTDTQYF.

In this sample, this clonotype turned up many times. The rearrangement links TRBV4-2 to TRBJ1-1; D is unclear. Germline loops: CDR1 LGHNA, CDR2 YNFKEQ. This CDR3 spans 14 amino acids. Trimming removed 4 bases from V and 1 base from J, with 10 bases in between. The CDR3 loop is CASSLRTQNTEAFF. The CDR3 DNA follows: TGTGCCAGCAGCCTACGGACTCAGAACACTGAAGCTTTCTTT.

The table lists this clonotype with many counts. CDR3 amino acids: CSAGEGGQPQHF. Here the CDR3 DNA reads TGCAGTGCTGGGGAAGGAGGGCAGCCCCAGCATTTT. This rearrangement joins TRBV20-1 to TRBJ1-5; D is unresolved. CDR3 length: 12 amino acids. Germline CDR1 DFQATT, CDR2 SNEGSKA (reference sequence). Trimming stripped 5 bases from V and 7 bases from J, with 12 bases between.

This clonotype has at least ten counts. The gene calls are TRBV20-1 and TRBJ2-7; no clear D gene. V lost 0 bases and J lost 7, with 10 bases in between. Germline V gene data show CDR1 as DFQATT and CDR2 as SNEGSKA (reference sequence). This CDR3 comprises 12 residues. The CDR3 sequence is CSARETLLEQYF. CDR3 coding DNA: TGCAGTGCTAGAGAGACCCTCTTAGAGCAGTACTTC.

Many counts were recorded for this clonotype. V gene TRBV5-4 combines with J gene TRBJ2-7; D gene uncertain. The length of the CDR3 is 13 residues. V was trimmed by 1 base and J by 3 bases, leaving 8 bases between them. Germline CDR1 SGHNT, CDR2 YYREEE (reference sequence). The CDR3 loop reads CASSLWQSYEQYF. As DNA, the CDR3 is TGTGCCAGCAGCTTGTGGCAAAGCTACGAGCAGTACTTC.

By frequency in the sample, this clonotype is medium-sized. The chain joins TRBV12-3 or TRBV12-4 to TRBJ1-2; D might be TRBD1 (5 bases). The ends were cut back, 3 bases at V and 5 bases at J, with 10 bases in the middle. This CDR3 is built from 13 residues. The CDR3 loop is CASSFQGQYGYTF. The CDR3 coding sequence is TGTGCCAGCAGTTTCCAGGGCCAATATGGCTACACCTTC.

This clonotype was counted ten times or more. The gene calls are TRBV20-1 and TRBJ1-5, with a tentative D call TRBD1 (5 bases). Germline CDR1 reads DFQATT; CDR2 reads SNEGSKA (reference sequence). The ends were cut back, 6 bases at V and 0 bases at J, with 18 bases in the middle. CDR3 length equals 16 residues. The CDR3 spells CSANPGTAYSNQPQHF. In DNA form, the CDR3 reads TGCAGTGCAAACCCCGGGACCGCGTATAGCAATCAGCCCCAGCATTTT.

This clonotype appeared many times. The V and J genes are TRBV2 and TRBJ1-2; no reliable D call. Germline V CDR1 and CDR2: SNHLY, FYNNEI. Trimming left V 3 bases short and J 5 bases short, with 7 bases between. The CDR3 contains 12 residues. The CDR3, as DNA: TGTGCCAGCAGTGAGAGCGGGTATGGCTACACCTTC. It specifies CASSESGYGYTF.

This clonotype was picked up many times. The chain has TRBV6-1 and TRBJ1-6; D remains unclear. Germline V gives CDR1 MNHNS, CDR2 SASEGT. The CDR3 has 12 amino acids. Trimming removed 8 bases at V and 4 bases at J, with 6 bases between. The DNA for the CDR3 is TGTGCCAGCCGGAGTTATAATTCACCCCTCCACTTT. Translating gives CASRSYNSPLHF.

This clonotype was counted at least ten times. V gene TRBV5-1 combines with J gene TRBJ1-3, with D hard to call. Per germline, CDR1 SGHRS and CDR2 YFSETQ. The CDR3 is 14 amino acids. V was shortened by 0 bases and J by 4 bases, with 8 bases between the two germline ends. DNA of the CDR3: TGCGCCAGCAGCTTGGCCAACGGAGGAAACACCATATATTTT. This translates into CASSLANGGNTIYF.

In its sample, this clonotype is medium-sized. V gene TRBV7-7 combines with J gene TRBJ1-1, with D possibly being TRBD1 (5 bases). Germline V gene data show CDR1 as SSHAT and CDR2 as FNYEAQ (reference sequence). Trimming shortened V by 8 bases and J by 5 bases, and 18 bases separated the two germline ends. This CDR3 has 14 residues. The chain's CDR3 is CASGPMGEVTEAFF. The CDR3 nucleotides are TGTGCCAGCGGTCCTATGGGGGAGGTAACTGAAGCTTTCTTT.

This clonotype was seen many times. J is TRBJ1-2 and V is TRBV30; D possibly corresponds to TRBD1 (6 bases). With 2 bases removed from V and 5 bases from J, the gap between germline ends came to 12 bases. Germline V lookup: CDR1 GTSNPN, CDR2 SVGIG (reference sequence). This CDR3 has 13 amino acids. The CDR3 here is CAWSSDRLYGYTF. The CDR3 DNA is TGTGCCTGGAGTTCCGACAGGTTGTATGGCTACACCTTC.

This clonotype was counted ten times or more. The chain recombines TRBV10-3 with TRBJ2-7, with D perhaps TRBD1 (8 bases). Trimming pared 5 bases from V and 4 bases from J, leaving 15 bases between. The CDR3 has 14 amino acids. The germline V gene has CDR1 ENHRY and CDR2 SYGVKD. The CDR3 region has the DNA TGTGCCATCAGTCCGGACAGGGAGGGTTACGAGCAGTACTTC. Amino acids: CAISPDREGYEQYF.

This clonotype was detected many times. V and J are TRBV20-1 and TRBJ1-6, with a possible D match to TRBD1 (6 bases). V was cut by 8 bases and J by 3 bases, with 14 bases left in between. This CDR3 has 14 amino acids. Germline CDR1 and CDR2: DFQATT and SNEGSKA (reference sequence). The DNA for the CDR3 is TGCAGTTCTAAGGGGGGCTACTATAATTCACCCCTCCACTTT. This sequence encodes CSSKGGYYNSPLHF.

The V and J genes are TRBV29-1 and TRBJ2-7, with 9 bases identical to TRBD2. The CDR3 runs 13 residues. The V gene's germline CDR1 is SQVTM and CDR2 ANQGSEA. Trimming took 6 bases from V and 7 from J; bases not matched to a gene: 10. The CDR3 nucleotides read TGCAGCGTGGCTAGCGGGATCGGGTATGAGCAGTACTTC. Translating it yields CSVASGIGYEQYF.

This clonotype occurred many times. The rearrangement links TRBV7-9 to TRBJ2-7; TRBD1 is a possible D gene (5 bases). The CDR3 has 14 amino acids. Trimming cost V 5 bases and J 3 bases, with 14 bases left between them. Germline CDR1 reads SEHNR; CDR2 reads FQNEAQ (reference sequence). The CDR3 DNA reads as TGTGCCAGCAGCGCAGAGACAGTTTACTACGAGCAGTACTTC. It translates to CASSAETVYYEQYF.